The TCR beta chain described here comes from a study of blood T cell repertoires in COVID-19. In the study overall: Sources were T cells, B-cell-depleted T cells, or PBMCs; the material itself was cDNA or gDNA.

Original handling: By means of reference gene primer amplification, nucleated cell counts were estimated. Generated by immunoSEQ multiplex PCR, the TCRdb table keeps only in-frame clones and is missing some. V and J calls and clone size are those listed in that table; D and trimming were worked out from the DNA. The table has about 200,000 clones, about 82% seen once. CDR3 length: 19 residues. Unmatched junction bases numbered 6, after V lost 0 bases and J lost 0 bases. The V gene's germline CDR1 is KGHSH and CDR2 LQKENI. Seattle's enrolled individuals joined amid active infection and were then monitored longitudinally.

The TCR originated in a man between 60 and 75 years old with COVID-19, enrolled during active disease. This rearrangement joins TRBV18 to TRBJ2-6; 9 bases fit TRBD1. The sequenced material came from peripheral blood. The CDR3 is CASSPPSGQGISGANVLTF. The CDR3 DNA reads as TGTGCCAGCTCACCACCGTCAGGACAGGGGATCTCTGGGGCCAACGTCCTGACTTTC.